Following are 13 T cell receptor beta chains from one sample sequenced in a study of blood T cell repertoires in COVID-19. Sequenced by immunoSEQ multiplex PCR; TCRdb stores in-frame clones only, minus some. Among some 220,000 clones listed, about 85% were seen once. Material for sequencing was peripheral blood. The origin of the receptors is a woman of 80 years or more with active or convalescent COVID-19.

The rearrangement links TRBV7-2 to TRBJ1-2, with 8 bases aligning to TRBD1. The V gene end was trimmed by 5 bases and the J gene end by 6 bases; junction bases not matched to a gene: 8. The CDR3 is 14 residues long. The germline CDR1 and CDR2 sequences are SGHTA and FQGNSA. The CDR3 sequence is CASSLRTGLDGYTF. The CDR3 nucleotides are TGTGCCAGCAGCCTCCGGACAGGGTTGGATGGCTACACCTTC. The whole variable domain, filled in from reference TRBV7-2 and TRBJ1-2, reads GAGVSQSPSNKVTEKGKDVELRCDPISGHTALYWYRQSLGQGLEFLIYFQGNSAPDKSGLPSDRFSAERTGGSVSTLTIQRTQQEDSAVYLCASSLRTGLDGYTFGSGTRLTVV.

J is TRBJ1-1 and V is TRBV7-3; D is possibly TRBD1 (5 bases). Germline loops: CDR1 SGHTA, CDR2 FQGTGA. CDR3 length equals 14 residues. V was shortened by 5 bases and J by 4 bases, with 14 bases between the two germline ends. The CDR3 is CASSLYDSITEAFF. The CDR3 DNA reads as TGTGCCAGCAGCCTATACGACAGTATCACTGAAGCTTTCTTT.

This clone was counted between two and nine times. The chain is built from TRBV18 and TRBJ2-7; 7 positions agree with TRBD1. After removal of 4 bases from V and 3 bases from J, the junction contained 6 bases not matched to a gene. The CDR3 contains 14 residues. Looked up from germline, CDR1 is KGHSH and CDR2 is LQKENI. CDR3 protein: CASSRDRTLYEQYF. The CDR3 coding sequence is TGTGCCAGCTCACGGGACAGAACTCTCTACGAGCAGTACTTC.

The V call is TRBV7-2, the J call TRBJ2-1, with 7 nucleotides matching TRBD2. The CDR3 extends over 15 amino acids. The junction had 6 bases not matched to a gene; V was cut back by 1 base and J by 6 bases. Germline lookup yields CDR1 SGHTA and CDR2 FQGNSA. CDR3 bases: TGTGCCAGCAGCTTAGGCGGGGGACCGTTCAATGAGCAGTTCTTC. The encoded protein is CASSLGGGPFNEQFF.

The chain employs TRBV19 and TRBJ1-1, with 8 positions matching TRBD1. V lost 2 bases to trimming and J lost 3 bases; unmatched junction nucleotides: 8. The CDR3 totals 16 residues. Germline V lookup: CDR1 LNHDA, CDR2 SQIVND (reference sequence). The CDR3: CASSIHPSGGDTEAFF. CDR3 nucleotide sequence: TGTGCCAGTAGTATACACCCATCAGGGGGCGACACTGAAGCTTTCTTT.

The chain has TRBV19 and TRBJ2-1; 10 bases match TRBD2. The CDR3 covers 16 residues. V dropped 7 bases and J dropped 1; count of bases not matched to a gene: 7. Germline values: CDR1 LNHDA, CDR2 SQIVND (reference sequence). CDR3 nucleotide sequence: TGTGCCAGTATGGGAAGACTAGCGGGTTCCTACAATGAGCAGTTCTTC. It codes for CASMGRLAGSYNEQFF.

The gene calls are TRBV28 and TRBJ1-4, with D perhaps TRBD1 (6 bases). In germline, CDR1 is MDHEN, CDR2 SYDVKM. V dropped 6 bases and J dropped 5 bases, with 16 bases sitting between them. CDR3 length equals 15 residues. In DNA form, the CDR3 reads TGTGCCAGCAGCTCCGGCGGACAGAGAAATGAAAAACTGTTTTTT. Protein sequence: CASSSGGQRNEKLFF.

The chain carries TRBV20-1 and TRBJ2-5; weak D call: TRBD1 (6 bases). From germline, CDR1 is DFQATT and CDR2 SNEGSKA (reference sequence). The CDR3 consists of 16 residues. V shed 3 bases and J shed 1 base, with 18 bases lying between them. As DNA, the CDR3 is TGCAGTGCTAGTATGGGACACCCGGGGATCCAAGAGACCCAGTACTTC. Its protein is CSASMGHPGIQETQYF.

The chain has TRBV6-5 and TRBJ1-4; possibly TRBD1 for D (5 bases). The CDR3 spans 15 residues. Germline V CDR1 and CDR2: MNHEY, SVGAGI. V lost 2 bases and J 8 bases, leaving 15 bases between the germline ends. CDR3 residues: CASSYGGVGGEKLFF. Here the CDR3 DNA reads TGTGCCAGCAGTTACGGGGGGGTGGGAGGAGAAAAACTGTTTTTT.

The chain links TRBV11-2 to TRBJ1-1, with TRBD1 matching 9 bases. Trimming cost V 4 bases and J 4 bases; bases outside gene matches: 7. The CDR3 is 15 residues long. Germline V gene data show CDR1 as SGHAT and CDR2 as FQNNGV. The CDR3 DNA reads TGTGCCAGCAGCTCAAGACAGGGGGAGGCCACTGAAGCTTTCTTT. This sequence encodes CASSSRQGEATEAFF.

The CDR3 is CASGERNQPQHF. CDR3 sequence (DNA): TGTGCCAGCGGGGAGCGAAATCAGCCCCAGCATTTT. This chain uses TRBV19 with TRBJ1-5; no firm D call. Germline-derived CDR1 and CDR2 are LNHDA and SQIVND (reference sequence). This CDR3 has 12 amino acids. Between the trimmed V and J ends, which lost 9 bases and 4 bases, there was a span of 10 bases.

V gene TRBV7-3 combines with J gene TRBJ2-3; TRBD2 aligns across 7 bases. CDR3 length: 14 residues. Trimming removed 5 bases from V and 2 bases from J; junction bases left unmatched: 4. From germline, CDR1 is SGHTA and CDR2 FQGTGA. The CDR3 here is CASSASGATDTQYF. The CDR3 coding sequence is TGTGCCAGCAGCGCCAGCGGGGCCACAGATACGCAGTATTTT.

This clone was recorded only once. The V and J genes are TRBV5-5 and TRBJ2-7; the match to TRBD1 covers 9 bases. Per the germline V gene, CDR1 is SGHKS and CDR2 is YYEKEE (reference sequence). J was trimmed by 3 bases and V by 3 bases; bases with no gene match: 4. The CDR3 spans 14 residues. The CDR3 protein is CASSWGQGGYEQYF. CDR3 DNA: TGTGCCAGCAGCTGGGGACAGGGCGGCTACGAGCAGTACTTC. The full variable domain, its missing parts supplied by reference TRBV5-5 and TRBJ2-7, is DAGVTQSPTHLIKTRGQQVTLRCSPISGHKSVSWYQQVLGQGPQFIFQYYEKEERGRGNFPDRFSARQFPNYSSELNVNALLLGDSALYLCASSWGQGGYEQYFGPGTRLTVT.